Below are 8 T cell receptor beta chains sequenced from a single sample in a study of T cells in Graves' hyperthyroidism and ophthalmopathy. TCR beta CDR3 region amplification was performed from RNA transcripts. Using the HTBI primer set, a first-round RT-PCR was run on the TCR CDR3. TCRdb passed the multiplex PCR reads through MiXCR, listing each CDR3 protein once. The table has some 600,000 distinct CDR3 sequences, 11% to 15% seen once; the top ten hold roughly 5.5%. The sample was blood. These receptors came from a young woman with Graves' hyperthyroidism that later progressed to Graves' ophthalmopathy.

This clonotype was detected a few times. The rearrangement uses TRBV15 and TRBJ2-1, with 8 bases matching TRBD2. The CDR3 is 16 amino acids. With 0 bases clipped from V and 1 base from J, the junction kept 2 bases outside the gene matches. The V gene's germline CDR1 is LNHNV and CDR2 YYDKDF (reference sequence). The CDR3 here is CATSRDGRGSYNEQFF. In DNA, the CDR3 is TGTGCCACCAGCAGAGACGGGAGGGGGTCCTACAATGAGCAGTTCTTC.

This clonotype was observed a handful of times. The chain employs TRBV12-3 or TRBV12-4 and TRBJ2-1; D is unclear. The V gene lost 3 bases and the J gene lost 4 bases, with 7 bases spanning the gap. The CDR3 totals 13 residues. This CDR3 reads CASSFQSYNEQFF. The CDR3 DNA reads as TGTGCCAGCAGTTTCCAGTCTTACAATGAGCAGTTCTTC.

The rearrangement links TRBV20-1 to TRBJ2-7; D not certain. V was clipped by 3 bases and J by 4 bases, with 13 bases between them. Germline CDR1 DFQATT, CDR2 SNEGSKA (reference sequence). CDR3 length: 13 residues. The CDR3, as DNA: TGCAGTGCTAGCCTCCGGACGACATACGAGCAGTACTTC. Its protein product is CSASLRTTYEQYF.

This clonotype appeared a few times. This rearrangement joins TRBV18 to TRBJ2-3; TRBD1 matches at 7 bases. Germline V CDR1 and CDR2: KGHSH, LQKENI. The ends lost 1 base at V and 2 bases at J; junction bases unmatched: 9. This CDR3 contains 17 residues. CDR3 sequence (DNA): TGTGCCAGCTCACCACGGAGGACAGGAGCCTACACAGATACGCAGTATTTT. Its translation: CASSPRRTGAYTDTQYF.

Only a few counts were recorded for this clonotype. J is TRBJ1-6 and V is TRBV7-9; 9 positions agree with TRBD1. The CDR3 runs to 22 residues. The J segment lost 3 bases and the V segment lost 6 bases, leaving 24 bases of the junction unmatched. Germline V gives CDR1 SEHNR, CDR2 FQNEAQ (reference sequence). In DNA form, the CDR3 reads TGTGCCAGCAGTTTCTCCAGACCAGAACGGGGACAGGGAGCTCTCTATAATTCACCCCTCCACTTT. It is translated as CASSFSRPERGQGALYNSPLHF.

At least ten counts were recorded for this clonotype. This chain uses TRBV7-2 with TRBJ2-7, with D possibly being TRBD1 (6 bases). Trimming took off 8 bases at V and 3 bases at J, with 20 bases between the two ends. This CDR3 comprises 15 residues. Germline V CDR1 and CDR2: SGHTA, FQGNSA. The CDR3: CASCPQTGSSYEQYF. The CDR3 coding sequence is TGTGCCAGCTGCCCCCAAACAGGGTCCAGCTACGAGCAGTACTTC.

This clonotype was seen more than once but under ten times. V is TRBV5-4 and J is TRBJ1-4; TRBD1 is a possible D gene (5 bases). Trimming took off 3 bases at V and 7 bases at J, with 13 bases between the two ends. The CDR3 extends over 14 amino acids. Germline-derived CDR1 and CDR2 are SGHNT and YYREEE (reference sequence). DNA of the CDR3: TGTGCCAGCAGCTGGGACCCTGAAGGTGAAAAACTGTTTTTT. Its protein product is CASSWDPEGEKLFF.

This clonotype was counted many times. The V and J genes are TRBV12-3 or TRBV12-4 and TRBJ1-1; no definite D call. This CDR3 is built from 14 residues. V gave up 3 bases and J gave up 3 bases, with 11 bases separating them. In nucleotides, the CDR3 is TGTGCCAGCAGTTTCAGTTTAGTTGACACTGAAGCTTTCTTT. This gives the protein CASSFSLVDTEAFF.